A selection of T cell receptor beta chains follows, all from one sample in a study of T cell changes during pregnancy in multiple sclerosis. Assay: immunoSEQ multiplex PCR; the TCRdb copy retains only in-frame clones and omits some. The data show tens of thousands of clones, around 90% seen once. The material was peripheral blood, obtained in the first trimester of pregnancy. The receptors stem from a female donor with multiple sclerosis, enrolled in a pregnancy study. Each CDR3 is given with its conserved first and last residue. The D gene is left open where the match is weak. Not all rows give a size; the values are once, few, many and, for expanded clones, a class.

TRBJ2-1	TRBV9	TRBD1	NA	TGTGCCAGCAGCGTAACAGGGGTCTCCTACAATGAGCAGTTCTTC	CASSVTGVSYNEQFF
TRBJ1-5	TRBV19	NA	NA	TGTGCCAGTAGTATAAGCGGTAGCAATCAGCCCCAGCATTTT	CASSISGSNQPQHF
TRBJ2-7	TRBV7-2	TRBD1	few	TGTGCCAGCAGCTTCAGGGGGAGAAGCTCCTACGAGCAGTACTTC	CASSFRGRSSYEQYF
TRBJ2-1	TRBV4-1	TRBD2	NA	TGCGCCAGCAGCCAAGACACAACGGGGGGGGCCTACAATGAGCAGTTCTTC	CASSQDTTGGAYNEQFF
TRBJ1-1	TRBV18	NA	few	TGTGCCAGCTCGGATACAGGGACTGAAGCTTTCTTT	CASSDTGTEAFF
TRBJ2-7	TRBV11-1	TRBD2	NA	TGTGCCAGCAGGGCTTTTTCCGGGGGGGTCAACGAGCAGTACTTC	CASRAFSGGVNEQYF
TRBJ1-1	TRBV19	NA	NA	TGTGCCAGTAGTACGGTAGGAGCAGCGAACACTGAAGCTTTCTTT	CASSTVGAANTEAFF
TRBJ2-7	TRBV7-2	TRBD2	NA	TGTGCCAGCAGCACCGGGACTACCTACGAGCAGTACTTC	CASSTGTTYEQYF
TRBJ1-1	TRBV5-4	NA	NA	TGTGCCAGCAGCTCCCGAGGGCAGCCCTCCACTGAAGCTTTCTTT	CASSSRGQPSTEAFF
TRBJ2-3	TRBV9	TRBD1	NA	TGTGCCAGCAACTCCCCGGTGGCCCGAGGGGGCGATACGCAGTATTTT	CASNSPVARGGDTQYF
TRBJ2-1	TRBV7-9	NA	once	TGTGCCAGCAGCCCAGTGGGGCTAGCGTCCGACTATGAGCAGTTCTTC	CASSPVGLASDYEQFF
TRBJ2-7	TRBV11-2	NA	many	TGTGCCAGCAGCTTAGGGTTTCGGCAGGTTACCTACGAGCAGTACTTC	CASSLGFRQVTYEQYF
TRBJ1-4	TRBV19	NA	NA	TGTGCCAGTAGTAACCTCGCAGGGGCGACTAATGAAAAACTGTTTTTT	CASSNLAGATNEKLFF
TRBJ2-2	TRBV7-9	NA	NA	TGTGCCAGCACCTCTTCCACCGGGGAGCTGTTTTTT	CASTSSTGELFF
TRBJ1-5	TRBV6-5	TRBD1	NA	TGTGCCAGCAGTCCGGACAGGGGGGGCAATCAGCCCCAGCATTTT	CASSPDRGGNQPQHF
TRBJ1-1	TRBV7-9	NA	few	TGTGCCAGCAGCTTAGGGGCCAGGGAAGACACTGAAGCTTTCTTT	CASSLGAREDTEAFF
TRBJ1-2	TRBV10-3	TRBD1	NA	TGTGCCATCACCCGGACAGGGGGCGACTATGGCTACACCTTC	CAITRTGGDYGYTF
TRBJ2-1	TRBV6-6	NA	NA	TGTGCCAGCACTCTTTCTCGAGGGCGAAGTCCCGATGAGCAGTTCTTC	CASTLSRGRSPDEQFF
TRBJ2-1	TRBV29-1	TRBD2	NA	TGCAGCGTTGGAGCGGGAGGGCCTTATGAGCAGTTCTTC	CSVGAGGPYEQFF
TRBJ2-7	TRBV7-8	NA	NA	TGTGCCAGCAGCTTAGCTACTTCCTACGAGCAGTACTTC	CASSLATSYEQYF
TRBJ1-2	TRBV9	TRBD1	NA	TGTGCCAGCAGCGTGGGAACCGACAGGGTAGATGGCTACACCTTC	CASSVGTDRVDGYTF
TRBJ2-7	TRBV4-2	NA	NA	TGTGCCACCTCCCCATCGGGCAGGGGGGACTACGAGCAGTACTTC	CATSPSGRGDYEQYF
TRBJ2-2	TRBV5-1	TRBD1	NA	TGCGCCAGCGGCCTAAGACAGGGGTCAATCGGGGAGCTGTTTTTT	CASGLRQGSIGELFF
TRBJ1-2	TRBV7-9	NA	once	TGTGCCAGCAGCTTAGGGGCGAACTATGGCTACACCTTC	CASSLGANYGYTF
TRBJ1-1	TRBV7-6	NA	NA	TGTGCCAGCAGCCCAACAGGGCTGAACACTGAAGCTTTCTTT	CASSPTGLNTEAFF
TRBJ2-7	TRBV4-2	NA	NA	TGTGCCAGCAGCCAACTTAGCGCCCTTTCCTACGAGCAGTACTTC	CASSQLSALSYEQYF
TRBJ1-1	TRBV6-1	NA	NA	TGTGCCAGCAGGCCCGGGGGTCACACTGAAGCTTTCTTT	CASRPGGHTEAFF
TRBJ2-1	TRBV29-1	TRBD1	NA	TGCAGCGCTTTTTGGACAGGGGTGGCTATGGGGTTCTTC	CSAFWTGVAMGFF
TRBJ1-3	TRBV5-1	NA	NA	TGCGCCAGCAGCGCCTCCCTAATCTCTGGAAACACCATATATTTT	CASSASLISGNTIYF
TRBJ1-2	TRBV19	NA	NA	TGTGCCAGTAGTCAACAGGGTGACTATGGCTACACCTTC	CASSQQGDYGYTF
TRBJ1-1	TRBV19	NA	once	TGTGCCAGTAGTCTCAGCACAGTTTATATGAACACTGAAGCTTTCTTT	CASSLSTVYMNTEAFF
TRBJ2-7	TRBV19	TRBD1	NA	TGTGCCAGTAGTACGACGTTTTGGACAGGGGACGAGCAGTACTTC	CASSTTFWTGDEQYF
TRBJ1-1	TRBV2	NA	NA	TGTGCCAGCAGACTGAGGGAAAACGGTATGAACACTGAAGCTTTCTTT	CASRLRENGMNTEAFF
TRBJ1-5	TRBV15	NA	NA	TGTGCCACCAGCAGAGGAGTAAATCAGCCCCAGCATTTT	CATSRGVNQPQHF
TRBJ2-7	TRBV6-5	NA	NA	TGTGCCAGCAGTTACGATGGTTCGGTGACCTACGAGCAGTACTTC	CASSYDGSVTYEQYF
TRBJ1-1	TRBV6-5	TRBD1	once	TGTGCCAGCAGTACAGGGGCGCGTGGAGCTTTCTTC	CASSTGARGAFF
TRBJ1-3	TRBV6-5	NA	once	TGTGCCAGCAGCCCCGGACAGTTCTCTGGAAACACCATATATTTT	CASSPGQFSGNTIYF
TRBJ1-1	TRBV19	NA	NA	TGTGCCAGTAGTATAGACAGGGAAGCAACTGAAGCTTTCTTT	CASSIDREATEAFF
TRBJ2-7	TRBV2	TRBD1	NA	TGTGCCAGCAACACAGGGGCCGCTATTTGGTACTTC	CASNTGAAIWYF
TRBJ2-2	TRBV9	TRBD1	NA	TGTGCCAGCAACGAAGGGACAGTTGAGCCCACCGGGGAGCTGTTTTTT	CASNEGTVEPTGELFF
TRBJ1-5	TRBV19	NA	NA	TGTGCCAGTAGTATCCCCAGGGGCGGGAGGGATCAGCCCCAGCATTTT	CASSIPRGGRDQPQHF